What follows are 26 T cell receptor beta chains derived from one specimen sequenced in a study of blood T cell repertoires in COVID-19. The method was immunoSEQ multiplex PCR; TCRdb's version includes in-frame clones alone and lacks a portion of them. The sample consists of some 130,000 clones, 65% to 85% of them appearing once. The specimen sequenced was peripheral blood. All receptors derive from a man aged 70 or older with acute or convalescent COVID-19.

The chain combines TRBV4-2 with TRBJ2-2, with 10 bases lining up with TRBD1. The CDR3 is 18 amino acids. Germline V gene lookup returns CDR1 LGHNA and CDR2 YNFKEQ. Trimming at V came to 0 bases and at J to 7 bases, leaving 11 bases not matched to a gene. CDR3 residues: CASSQDSRGQGIFGELFF. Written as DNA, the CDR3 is TGTGCCAGCAGCCAAGATAGTAGGGGACAGGGGATATTCGGGGAGCTGTTTTTT.

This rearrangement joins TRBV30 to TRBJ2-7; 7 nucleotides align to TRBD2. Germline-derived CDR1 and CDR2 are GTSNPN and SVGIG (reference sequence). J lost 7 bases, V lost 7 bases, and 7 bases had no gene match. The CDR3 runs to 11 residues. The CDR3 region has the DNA TGTGCCTCTGGTTGGGGAGGGGAGCAGTACTTC. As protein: CASGWGGEQYF.

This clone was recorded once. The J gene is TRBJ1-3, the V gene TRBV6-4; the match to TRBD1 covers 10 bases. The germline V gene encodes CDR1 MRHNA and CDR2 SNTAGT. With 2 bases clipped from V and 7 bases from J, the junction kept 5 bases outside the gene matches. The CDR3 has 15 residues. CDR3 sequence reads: CASSDPEDRGNTIYF. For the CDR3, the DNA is TGTGCCAGCAGTGACCCTGAGGACAGGGGGAACACCATATATTTT.

CDR3 region: CASSPGQGANYGYTF. The CDR3, as DNA: TGTGCCAGCAGCCCGGGACAGGGGGCTAACTATGGCTACACCTTC. This chain links TRBV4-2 with TRBJ1-2; 11 nucleotides line up with TRBD1. Germline values: CDR1 LGHNA, CDR2 YNFKEQ. V trimming: 4 bases; J trimming: 0 bases; junction bases outside the gene matches: 1. The length of the CDR3 is 15 residues.

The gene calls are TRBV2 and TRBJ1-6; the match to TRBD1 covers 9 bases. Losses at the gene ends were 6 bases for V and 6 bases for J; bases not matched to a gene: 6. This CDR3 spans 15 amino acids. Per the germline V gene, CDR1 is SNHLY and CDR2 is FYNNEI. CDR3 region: CASRGQGIGNSPLHF. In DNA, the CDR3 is TGTGCCAGCAGGGGACAGGGCATCGGTAATTCACCCCTCCACTTT.

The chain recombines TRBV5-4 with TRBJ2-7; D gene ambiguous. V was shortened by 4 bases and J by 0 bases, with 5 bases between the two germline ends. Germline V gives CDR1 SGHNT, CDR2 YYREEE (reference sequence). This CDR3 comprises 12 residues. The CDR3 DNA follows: TGTGCCAGCAGCCTTTACTCCTACGAGCAGTACTTC. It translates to CASSLYSYEQYF.

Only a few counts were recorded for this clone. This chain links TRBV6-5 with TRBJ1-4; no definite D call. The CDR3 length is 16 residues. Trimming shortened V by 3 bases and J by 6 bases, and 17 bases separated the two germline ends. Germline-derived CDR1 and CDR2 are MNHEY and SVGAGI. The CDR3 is CASSYFVGEGDEKLFF. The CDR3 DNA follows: TGTGCCAGCAGTTATTTTGTGGGAGAAGGAGATGAAAAACTGTTTTTT.

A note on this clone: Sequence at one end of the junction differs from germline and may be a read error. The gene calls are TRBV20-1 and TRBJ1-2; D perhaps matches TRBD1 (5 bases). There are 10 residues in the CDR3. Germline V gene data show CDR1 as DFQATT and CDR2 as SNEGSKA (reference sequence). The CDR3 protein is CSAREAGLSF. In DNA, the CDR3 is TGCAGTGCTAGAGAGGCGGGGCTTAGCTTC.

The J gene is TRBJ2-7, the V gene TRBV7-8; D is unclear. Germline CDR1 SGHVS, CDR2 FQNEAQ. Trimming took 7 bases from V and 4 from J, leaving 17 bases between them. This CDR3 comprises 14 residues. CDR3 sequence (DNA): TGTGCCAGCACTCCCGCGGATCCTTTATACGAGCAGTACTTC. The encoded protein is CASTPADPLYEQYF.

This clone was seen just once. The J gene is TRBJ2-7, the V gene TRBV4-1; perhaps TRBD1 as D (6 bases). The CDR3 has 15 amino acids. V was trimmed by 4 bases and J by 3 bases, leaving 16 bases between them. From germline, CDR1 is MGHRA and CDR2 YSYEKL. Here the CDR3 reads CASSPEQGLIYEQYF. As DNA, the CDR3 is TGCGCCAGCAGCCCCGAACAGGGATTAATCTACGAGCAGTACTTC.

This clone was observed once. CDR3 coding DNA: TGTGCCAGCAGTGAATGGGGTACTGGAGGGGAGCAGTACTTC. Translated: CASSEWGTGGEQYF. The V and J genes are TRBV2 and TRBJ2-7; weak D call: TRBD2 (6 bases). Germline V lookup: CDR1 SNHLY, CDR2 FYNNEI. The V end was cut by 2 bases, the J end by 7 bases, with 15 bases between. The CDR3 spans 14 residues. Together with reference TRBV2 and TRBJ2-7, the CDR3 gives the full variable domain: EPEVTQTPSHQVTQMGQEVILRCVPISNHLYFYWYRQILGQKVEFLVSFYNNEISEKSEIFDDQFSVERPDGSNFTLKIRSTKLEDSAMYFCASSEWGTGGEQYFGPGTRLTVT.

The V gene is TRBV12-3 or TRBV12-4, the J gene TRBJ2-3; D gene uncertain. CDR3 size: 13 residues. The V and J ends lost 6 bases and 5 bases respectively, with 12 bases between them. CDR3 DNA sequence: TGTGCCAGCAGAATATCGACTGAAGATACGCAGTATTTT. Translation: CASRISTEDTQYF.

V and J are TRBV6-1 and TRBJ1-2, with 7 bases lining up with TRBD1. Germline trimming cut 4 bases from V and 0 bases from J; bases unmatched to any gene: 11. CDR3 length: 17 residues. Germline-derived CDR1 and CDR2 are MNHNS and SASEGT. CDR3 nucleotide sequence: TGTGCCAGCAGTGGAGACTGGGACAGCCTTTCTAACTATGGCTACACCTTC. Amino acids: CASSGDWDSLSNYGYTF.

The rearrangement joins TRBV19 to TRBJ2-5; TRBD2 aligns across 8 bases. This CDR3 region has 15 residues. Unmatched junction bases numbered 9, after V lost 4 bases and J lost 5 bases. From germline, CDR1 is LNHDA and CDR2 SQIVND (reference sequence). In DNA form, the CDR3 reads TGTGCCAGTAGTACCCCTGGCGGGGGGCGTGAGACCCAGTACTTC. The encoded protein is CASSTPGGGRETQYF.

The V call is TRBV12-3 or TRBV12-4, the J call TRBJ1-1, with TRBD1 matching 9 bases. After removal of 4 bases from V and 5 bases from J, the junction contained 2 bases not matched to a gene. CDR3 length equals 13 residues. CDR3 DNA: TGTGCCAGCAGTTGGGACAGGGTGACTGAAGCTTTCTTT. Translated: CASSWDRVTEAFF.

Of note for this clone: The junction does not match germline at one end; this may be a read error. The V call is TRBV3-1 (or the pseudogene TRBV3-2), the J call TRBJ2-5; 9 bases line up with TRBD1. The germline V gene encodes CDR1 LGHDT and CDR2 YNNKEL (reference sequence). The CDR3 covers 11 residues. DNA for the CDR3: TGTGCCAGCAGCCCTGGACAGGGGAGGAACTTC. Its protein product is CASSPGQGRNF.

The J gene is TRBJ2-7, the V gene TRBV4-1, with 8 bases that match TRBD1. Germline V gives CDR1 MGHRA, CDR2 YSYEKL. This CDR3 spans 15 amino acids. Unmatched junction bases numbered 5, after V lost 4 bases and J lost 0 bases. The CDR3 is CASSLRTGSSYEQYF. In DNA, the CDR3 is TGCGCCAGCAGCCTCCGGACAGGGAGCTCCTACGAGCAGTACTTC.

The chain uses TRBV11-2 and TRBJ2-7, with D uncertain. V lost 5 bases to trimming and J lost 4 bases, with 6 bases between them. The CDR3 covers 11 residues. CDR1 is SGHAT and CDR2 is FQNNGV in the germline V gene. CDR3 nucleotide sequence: TGTGCCAGCAGCCCCAGATACGAGCAGTACTTC. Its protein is CASSPRYEQYF.

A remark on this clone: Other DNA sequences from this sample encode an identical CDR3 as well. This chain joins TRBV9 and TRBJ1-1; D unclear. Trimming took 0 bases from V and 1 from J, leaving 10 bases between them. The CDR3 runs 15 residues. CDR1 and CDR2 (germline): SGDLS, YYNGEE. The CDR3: CASSVVTGKNTEAFF. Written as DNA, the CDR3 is TGTGCCAGCAGCGTAGTGACGGGGAAGAACACTGAAGCTTTCTTT.

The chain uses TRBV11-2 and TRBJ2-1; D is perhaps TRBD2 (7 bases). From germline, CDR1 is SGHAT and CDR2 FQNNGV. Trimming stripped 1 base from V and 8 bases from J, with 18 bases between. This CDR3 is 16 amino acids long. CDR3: CASSLGGGAAHDEQFF. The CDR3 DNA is TGTGCCAGCAGCTTAGGTGGGGGGGCCGCGCACGATGAGCAGTTCTTC. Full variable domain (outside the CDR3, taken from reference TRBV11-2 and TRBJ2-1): EAGVAQSPRYKIIEKRQSVAFWCNPISGHATLYWYQQILGQGPKLLIQFQNNGVVDDSQLPKDRFSAERLKGVDSTLKIQPAKLEDSAVYLCASSLGGGAAHDEQFFGPGTRLTVL.

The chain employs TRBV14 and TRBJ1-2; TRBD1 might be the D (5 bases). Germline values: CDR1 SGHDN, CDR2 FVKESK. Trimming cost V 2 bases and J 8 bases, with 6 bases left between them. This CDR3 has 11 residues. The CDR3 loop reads CASSQWGGYTF. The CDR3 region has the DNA TGTGCCAGCAGCCAATGGGGCGGCTACACCTTC.

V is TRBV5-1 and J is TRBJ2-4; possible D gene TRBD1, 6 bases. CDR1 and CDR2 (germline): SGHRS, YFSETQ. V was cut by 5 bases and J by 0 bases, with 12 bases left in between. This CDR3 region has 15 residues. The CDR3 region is CASSGGVLAKNIQYF. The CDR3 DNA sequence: TGCGCCAGCAGTGGGGGCGTACTAGCCAAAAACATTCAGTACTTC.

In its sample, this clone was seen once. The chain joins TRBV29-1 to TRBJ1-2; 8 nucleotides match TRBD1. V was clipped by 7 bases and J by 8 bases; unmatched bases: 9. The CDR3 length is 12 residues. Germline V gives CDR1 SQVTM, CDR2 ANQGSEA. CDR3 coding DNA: TGCAGCGGCGGGGACAGGCGGGAAGGCTACACCTTC. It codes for CSGGDRREGYTF.

CDR3: CASSRGTGESYEQYF. CDR3 nucleotide sequence: TGTGCCAGCAGCCGAGGGACAGGGGAGAGCTACGAGCAGTACTTC. This sequence joins TRBV5-8 and TRBJ2-7; 10 positions agree with TRBD1. After removal of 4 bases from V and 3 bases from J, the junction contained 7 bases not matched to a gene. CDR1 and CDR2 from the germline V gene are SGHTS and YDEGEE. The CDR3 consists of 15 residues. Full variable domain (outside the CDR3, taken from reference TRBV5-8 and TRBJ2-7): EAGVTQSPTHLIKTRGQQATLRCSPISGHTSVYWYQQALGLGLQFLLWYDEGEERNRGNFPPRFSGRQFPNYSSELNVNALELEDSALYLCASSRGTGESYEQYFGPGTRLTVT.

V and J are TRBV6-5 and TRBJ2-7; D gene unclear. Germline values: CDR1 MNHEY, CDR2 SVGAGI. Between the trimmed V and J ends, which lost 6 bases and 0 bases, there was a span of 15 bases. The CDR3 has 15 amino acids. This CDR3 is CASSPLRPGSYEQYF. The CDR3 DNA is TGTGCCAGCAGCCCACTCCGACCAGGCTCCTACGAGCAGTACTTC.

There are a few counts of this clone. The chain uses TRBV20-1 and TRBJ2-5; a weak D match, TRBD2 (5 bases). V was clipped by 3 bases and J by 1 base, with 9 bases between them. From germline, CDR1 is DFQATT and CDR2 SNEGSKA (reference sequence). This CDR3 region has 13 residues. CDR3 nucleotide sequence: TGCAGTGCTAGTTCAGCGGCCCAAGAGACCCAGTACTTC. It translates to CSASSAAQETQYF.